The TCR beta chain described here comes from a study of blood T cell repertoires in COVID-19. Background on the study: Collection of acute and convalescent COVID-19 samples took place in the United States, Italy and Spain.

TCRdb's copy holds only in-frame clones and misses some; the assay was immunoSEQ multiplex PCR. The sample lists around 260,000 clones; 86% were seen once. This CDR3 has 14 residues. Germline assignment: CDR1 SGDLS and CDR2 YYNGEE. The V end was cut by 0 bases, the J end by 1 base, with 8 bases between. The TCR originated in a woman in her 30s with active or convalescent COVID-19. The chain recombines TRBV9 with TRBJ2-7; possible D gene TRBD1, 6 bases. Material: peripheral blood. For the CDR3, the DNA is TGTGCCAGCAGCGTAGACGACAGGTCCTACGAGCAGTACTTC. Protein sequence: CASSVDDRSYEQYF.